The source of this T cell receptor (beta chain) is a study of blood T cell repertoires in COVID-19 (dated by TCRdb to between 2020 and 2021). Looking at the study overall: Samples from collaborators originated in the United States, Italy and Spain and spanned both the acute and convalescent phases of COVID-19. The prospective study material was composed of cDNA or gDNA derived from T cells, B-cell-depleted T cells, or PBMCs. Subjects who had been exposed to COVID-19, were actively infected with it, or had recovered from it provided the deeply sampled blood TCRbeta repertoires that made up the dataset. The repertoires were released in a freely available public database meant as a resource for research on the immune response to SARS-CoV-2. Samples came from the ongoing ImmuneRACE study (first 160 participants) plus 1,254 subjects from 6 global collaborators. Sample metadata almost always included a de-identified subject ID, COVID-19 status, age in years and sex. Where HLA class I and class II types were available, the types were taken from metadata supplied by the sample provider, not from assay-based typing.

TCRbeta CDR3 regions were amplified from genomic DNA using the immunoSEQ Assay, a bias-controlled multiplex PCR. As for the original processing: Within the assay, amplification of reference gene primers was used to estimate how many nucleated cells each sample contained. Sequence reads were collapsed and filtered to measure the absolute abundance of every unique TCRbeta CDR3 rearrangement. Productive Simpson clonality was computed per sample as the square root of Simpson's diversity index over productive rearrangements. This immuneACCESS table, as held by TCRdb, lists in-frame sequences with V and J called but not all clones. Of the missing ones, under half trace to an unresolved V gene in checked studies; the others have no known cause. The DNA was the basis for D and trimming; V, J and clone size are from that table. Within this sample are roughly 12,000 clones, with 70% to 90% of them counted one time only. The leading ten clones occupy around 21% of the sample.

CDR1 SGHRS and CDR2 YFSETQ were looked up in the germline V gene. The germline ends are 7 bases apart after V is trimmed by 0 bases and J by 0 bases. From cysteine to phenylalanine, the CDR3 is 15 amino acids long. Only the CDR3 portion is preserved as DNA: 45 bases, with reading frame beginning at the first base. General conclusions and limits of the study: The quantity of clinical and demographic metadata differed by source and by participant and was supplied without curation.

This clone was picked up one time. This receptor's antigen is unknown. The record has no base qualities; no much larger clone is one base away. The collaborating institutions used their own protocols to collect whole blood in K2EDTA tubes. For TCRbeta analysis, collaborators shipped samples as frozen whole blood, isolated PBMCs, or DNA extracted from either of those sample types. This TCR was sampled from a woman aged 60-70 years with active COVID-19. The specimen sequenced was peripheral blood. Recombination joined TRBV5-1 with TRBJ2-1; the D segment could be TRBD2, given 5 matching bases. This receptor carries the CDR3 CASSLVGSSYNEQFF. The nucleotides read TGCGCCAGCAGCTTGGTAGGGAGCTCCTACAATGAGCAGTTCTTC.